This TCR beta chain was sequenced for a study of PD-1 blockade in classical Hodgkin lymphoma. Whole-study findings and limits: Initiation of nivolumab under 1 year after ASCT led to exclusion of patients.

Sequenced by immunoSEQ multiplex PCR; TCRdb stores in-frame clones only, minus some. The data show about 21,000 clones, with around 79% seen just once and about a fifth held by the top ten. Germline V gives CDR1 GTSNPN, CDR2 SVGIG (reference sequence). Trimming cost V 3 bases and J 4 bases, with 13 bases left between them. The CDR3 is made up of 13 amino acids. Described time point: cycle 4 day 1 (C4D1), after 6 weeks of nivolumab. All the patients suffered relapse after autologous stem cell transplantation, and brentuximab vedotin exposure differed. A word on this clone: Its antigen remains unidentified.

The sequence was collected from a human donor with classical Hodgkin lymphoma. V usage is TRBV30 and J usage is TRBJ2-7; D is perhaps TRBD1 (6 bases). The sample consisted of peripheral blood mononuclear cells (PBMCs), taken before the fourth cycle of nivolumab. CDR3 loop: CAWSWGLVYEQYF. CDR3 DNA: TGTGCCTGGAGCTGGGGGCTAGTTTACGAGCAGTACTTC.